The clone carrying this TCR beta chain was recorded at least ten times. Its antigen is currently unknown. The V gene lost 4 bases and the J gene lost 4 bases, with 9 bases spanning the gap. Germline CDR1 reads SGDLS; CDR2 reads YYNGEE. CDR3 size: 13 residues. This sample was taken from a study of breast tumors, draining lymph nodes, adjacent tissues. Study observations and caveats: The lymph node origin of tumor T cells was framed as consistent with a hypothesis, not demonstrated. Luminal-like breast cancer showed significantly greater tumor-nontumor repertoire similarity than basal-like breast cancer did.

Samples came from axillary lymph nodes draining the breast cancer. MiXCR, run by TCRdb on the multiplex PCR reads, gives a single entry per CDR3 protein. The sample has fewer than 200,000 distinct CDR3 sequences, roughly 30% seen once. Sequences were obtained from axillary lymph node tissue. This chain joins TRBV9 and TRBJ2-1, with D maybe TRBD2 (5 bases). This clonotype was obtained from a female donor with breast cancer. Some clones in this sample may be carry-over from other donors' samples. The CDR3 sequence: CASSRDAYNEQFF. CDR3 sequence (DNA): TGTGCCAGCAGCCGGGATGCTTACAATGAGCAGTTCTTC.